Described below is a single T cell receptor (beta chain) sequence and its context. The data derive from a study of metastatic and nonmetastatic thyroid tumors. On the study more broadly: From malignant and benign thyroid patients, repertoires in blood and in tumor or nodule tissue were compared.

TCRdb reanalyzed the PCR reads via MiXCR. The repertoire holds some 15,000 clones, with more than 20% as singletons. Thyroid surgery was performed in patients who had received no treatment beforehand. This receptor was identified in a female donor with papillary thyroid cancer or a benign thyroid nodule (not recorded which). Some clones in this sample may be carry-over from other donors' samples. Specimen: adjacent normal tissue.

The CDR3 sequence is CASSFEGAANEKLFF. The CDR3 DNA reads as TGTGCCAGCAGTTTTGAGGGGGCGGCTAATGAAAAACTGTTTTTT. V gene TRBV12-3 or TRBV12-4 combines with J gene TRBJ1-4; 7 bases fit TRBD1. V trimming: 3 bases; J trimming: 3 bases; junction bases outside the gene matches: 4. CDR3 length: 15 amino acids.